Following are 20 T cell receptor beta chains from one sample sequenced in a study of blood T cell repertoires in COVID-19. Sequencing used immunoSEQ multiplex PCR; TCRdb keeps in-frame clones, though not all of them. The table has roughly 140,000 clones, around four fifths seen once. Material for sequencing was PBMCs or T cells enriched from blood (not recorded which). These receptors all come from a man over 45 who had recovered from COVID-19.

V is TRBV6-5 and J is TRBJ2-1; 8 bases align to TRBD2. The germline V gene has CDR1 MNHEY and CDR2 SVGAGI. With V trimmed by 2 bases and J by 6 bases, 6 bases remained unmatched. This CDR3 comprises 15 residues. In DNA, the CDR3 is TGTGCCAGCAGTTACACTACTAGCGGATCCAATGAGCAGTTCTTC. This gives the protein CASSYTTSGSNEQFF.

Only a few counts were recorded for this clone. The V gene is TRBV19, the J gene TRBJ2-2; D may be TRBD1 (6 bases). From germline, CDR1 is LNHDA and CDR2 SQIVND (reference sequence). Trimming stripped 2 bases from V and 2 bases from J, with 21 bases between. There are 19 residues in the CDR3. CDR3: CASSILRWDTIANTGELFF. The CDR3 DNA follows: TGTGCCAGTAGTATACTGCGTTGGGACACCATTGCCAACACCGGGGAGCTGTTTTTT. Using reference TRBV19 and TRBJ2-2 for the parts outside the CDR3, the full variable domain is DGGITQSPKYLFRKEGQNVTLSCEQNLNHDAMYWYRQDPGQGLRLIYYSQIVNDFQKGDIAEGYSVSREKKESFPLTVTSAQKNPTAFYLCASSILRWDTIANTGELFFGEGSRLTVL.

This clone was counted once. The chain carries TRBV5-1 and TRBJ1-2, with 10 bases aligning to TRBD1. The ends lost 0 bases at V and 2 bases at J; junction bases unmatched: 4. There are 16 residues in the CDR3. Germline V gives CDR1 SGHRS, CDR2 YFSETQ. The CDR3 nucleotides read TGCGCCAGCAGCTTGGCCGGGACAGGGGCCAACTATGGCTACACCTTC. Translation: CASSLAGTGANYGYTF.

The J gene is TRBJ2-7, the V gene TRBV2; 13 nucleotides line up with TRBD2. The J segment lost 4 bases and the V segment lost 6 bases, leaving 6 bases of the junction unmatched. The CDR3 is 15 residues long. Looked up from germline, CDR1 is SNHLY and CDR2 is FYNNEI. CDR3 in DNA: TGTGCCAGCAGCAGACTAGCGGGGGGCGGTTACGAGCAGTACTTC. Translating it yields CASSRLAGGGYEQYF.

The rearrangement links TRBV10-3 to TRBJ2-1; 15 bases match TRBD2. Trimming took 3 bases from V and 5 from J; bases not matched to a gene: 14. There are 20 residues in the CDR3. Looked up from germline, CDR1 is ENHRY and CDR2 is SYGVKD. In nucleotides, the CDR3 is TGTGCCATCAGTGATCCCGGGACTAGCGGGGGGACCCAACAAAACAATGAGCAGTTCTTC. Translating gives CAISDPGTSGGTQQNNEQFF.

The chain is built from TRBV19 and TRBJ2-7; 10 nucleotides line up with TRBD1. CDR1 is LNHDA and CDR2 is SQIVND in the germline V gene (reference sequence). The V segment lost 6 bases and the J segment 4 bases; nucleotides outside the gene matches: 12. CDR3 length equals 16 residues. This CDR3 reads CASSTFGQGGGYEQYF. DNA for the CDR3: TGTGCCAGTAGCACCTTCGGACAGGGGGGCGGTTACGAGCAGTACTTC.

This clone was observed a single time. The chain couples TRBV20-1 to TRBJ2-1, with 10 bases that match TRBD2. The germline V gene has CDR1 DFQATT and CDR2 SNEGSKA (reference sequence). CDR3 length: 11 residues. J gave up 15 bases and V 5 bases, and 7 bases lay outside the gene matches. CDR3 region: CSAVRTSGRFF. As DNA, the CDR3 is TGCAGTGCTGTACGGACTAGCGGTCGGTTCTTC.

The chain is built from TRBV3-1 (or the pseudogene TRBV3-2) and TRBJ1-1; no clear D gene. The V end lost 4 bases, the J end lost 0 bases, and 15 bases lay between the germline ends. Germline CDR1 and CDR2: LGHDT and YNNKEL (reference sequence). The CDR3 loop spans 16 amino acids. CDR3 region: CASSPNGGGVNTEAFF. DNA for the CDR3: TGTGCCAGCAGCCCCAATGGTGGCGGAGTGAACACTGAAGCTTTCTTT.

This chain links TRBV7-2 with TRBJ2-5; TRBD2 matches 9 bases. Per germline, CDR1 SGHTA and CDR2 FQGNSA. V shed 1 base and J 4 bases; nucleotides not matched to a gene: 10. The CDR3 runs to 17 residues. CDR3 sequence (DNA): TGTGCCAGCAGCTTAGAGGGGCGACTAGCGGTCCGAGAGACCCAGTACTTC. The encoded protein is CASSLEGRLAVRETQYF. Filled out from reference TRBV7-2 and TRBJ2-5, the complete variable domain reads GAGVSQSPSNKVTEKGKDVELRCDPISGHTALYWYRQSLGQGLEFLIYFQGNSAPDKSGLPSDRFSAERTGGSVSTLTIQRTQQEDSAVYLCASSLEGRLAVRETQYFGPGTRLLVL.

V and J are TRBV5-5 and TRBJ1-1, with D tentatively TRBD1 (6 bases). CDR1 SGHKS and CDR2 YYEKEE come from the germline V gene (reference sequence). The CDR3 has 16 amino acids. The V and J ends lost 0 bases and 5 bases respectively, with 17 bases between them. The CDR3 reads CASSLAGGGGQTEAFF. In DNA form, the CDR3 reads TGTGCCAGCAGCTTGGCCGGGGGCGGGGGACAAACTGAAGCTTTCTTT.

The chain is built from TRBV14 and TRBJ2-7; maybe TRBD2 (5 bases). Trimming left V 6 bases short and J 1 base short, with 16 bases between. Germline CDR1 SGHDN, CDR2 FVKESK. CDR3 length: 15 amino acids. The CDR3 DNA reads as TGTGCCAGCAGTCCTCCGGGATCCACTTCCTACGAGCAGTACTTC. Its protein product is CASSPPGSTSYEQYF.

The chain has TRBV6-5 and TRBJ2-3, with 7 positions matching TRBD1. The CDR3 consists of 15 residues. The germline V gene has CDR1 MNHEY and CDR2 SVGAGI. The J segment lost 7 bases and the V segment lost 4 bases, leaving 11 bases of the junction unmatched. The CDR3: CASSWKGQRKNTQYF. CDR3 DNA sequence: TGTGCCAGCAGTTGGAAGGGACAGAGAAAGAATACGCAGTATTTT.

The V and J genes are TRBV6-5 and TRBJ2-7; 12 nucleotides line up with TRBD1. This CDR3 comprises 16 residues. Trimming cost V 2 bases and J 4 bases; bases outside gene matches: 6. From germline, CDR1 is MNHEY and CDR2 SVGAGI. DNA of the CDR3: TGTGCCAGCAGTTACACCCCGGGACAGGGGGCTTACGAGCAGTACTTC. As protein: CASSYTPGQGAYEQYF.

This chain uses TRBV5-5 with TRBJ2-1; 10 bases are shared with TRBD1. There are 14 residues in the CDR3. CDR1 and CDR2 (germline): SGHKS, YYEKEE (reference sequence). V was pared by 4 bases and J by 6 bases, with 4 bases of the junction left unmatched. CDR3 in amino acids: CASSHGTGANEQFF. CDR3 DNA: TGTGCCAGCAGCCACGGGACAGGGGCCAATGAGCAGTTCTTC.

The chain joins TRBV10-3 to TRBJ2-4, with a tentative D call TRBD1 (5 bases). The V and J ends lost 11 bases and 0 bases respectively, with 17 bases between them. Germline loops: CDR1 ENHRY, CDR2 SYGVKD. CDR3 length: 15 amino acids. CDR3 in DNA: TGTGCCGTACGAGACAGTGTCTTAGCCAAAAACATTCAGTACTTC. As protein: CAVRDSVLAKNIQYF.

The V call is TRBV6-8, the J call TRBJ1-5, with unresolved D. V was pared by 5 bases and J by 0 bases, with 14 bases between. Germline V gene data show CDR1 as MNHGY and CDR2 as SAAAGT. The CDR3 covers 16 residues. CDR3 sequence reads: CASSPAGNLSNQPQHF. The CDR3 coding sequence is TGTGCCAGCAGTCCCGCAGGTAACCTTAGCAATCAGCCCCAGCATTTT.

This clone turned up a few times. V gene TRBV2 combines with J gene TRBJ1-2, with 8 bases fitting TRBD1. CDR3 length: 15 amino acids. Unmatched junction bases numbered 6, after V lost 6 bases and J lost 0 bases. CDR1 and CDR2 (germline): SNHLY, FYNNEI. In DNA form, the CDR3 reads TGTGCCAGCAGACAGGGGGATATAGCTAACTATGGCTACACCTTC. Translation gives CASRQGDIANYGYTF.

The V call is TRBV4-3, the J call TRBJ1-1; D gene unclear. V was cut by 0 bases and J by 4 bases, with 9 bases left in between. Germline CDR1 reads LGHNA; CDR2 reads YSLEER. The CDR3 consists of 14 residues. CDR3 protein: CASSQDRGFTEAFF. CDR3 DNA sequence: TGCGCCAGCAGCCAAGATCGAGGTTTCACTGAAGCTTTCTTT.

With respect to this clone: The same CDR3 also results from other DNA sequences found in this sample. V and J are TRBV5-6 and TRBJ2-7; weak D call: TRBD1 (5 bases). Looked up from germline, CDR1 is SGHDT and CDR2 is YYEEEE. Trimming removed 4 bases at V and 0 bases at J, with 8 bases between. The CDR3 is 13 amino acids. CDR3 DNA: TGTGCCAGCAGCCCGGACACCTCCTACGAGCAGTACTTC. Amino acid sequence: CASSPDTSYEQYF.

This clone was recorded a few times. For the CDR3, the DNA is TGTGCCATCAGGGGGGACACCTCCAATCAGCCCCAGCATTTT. It is translated as CAIRGDTSNQPQHF. The chain combines TRBV10-3 with TRBJ1-5; TRBD1 is a possible D gene (6 bases). Germline CDR1 and CDR2: ENHRY and SYGVKD. V was clipped by 6 bases and J by 3 bases, with 12 bases between them. CDR3 size: 14 residues.